What follows is one T cell receptor beta chain and its context. Its antigen is not known. It was CD45RO-negative cells, positively selected for CCR7, that made up naive CD8 cells, with terminally differentiated effector memory CD45RA+ cells excluded. Donors included only healthy HIV-negative adults lacking recent acute infections or vaccinations. The entry originates in a study of shared clonotypes between healthy human individuals. Study outcomes and limitations: Non-shared clonotypes showed lower generation probabilities than clonotypes common to all four donors.

CDR1 is SGHVS, CDR2 FNYEAQ, per germline. The V segment lost 1 base and the J segment 4 bases; nucleotides outside the gene matches: 4. The CDR3 loop spans 15 amino acids. TCRdb keeps only in-frame clones here, not all; method: immunoSEQ multiplex PCR. There are around 600,000 clones in the sample; 95% to 98% occur only once, and roughly 0.29% lies in the top ten. Sequences were obtained from naive CD8+ T cells sorted from blood. The sequence derives from a man between 25 and 39 years old in good health. The V gene is TRBV7-6, the J gene TRBJ1-5, with 7 positions matching TRBD1. The CDR3 DNA is TGTGCCAGCAGCTTAGGACAGGGCCAGAATCAGCCCCAGCATTTT. Protein: CASSLGQGQNQPQHF.